This entry lists 27 T cell receptor beta chains sequenced from one sample in a study of cytomegalovirus exposure and HLA in healthy donors. It was with 60 Vbeta and 13 Jbeta primers that the PCR ran. The protocol was immunoSEQ multiplex PCR, while the TCRdb copy is restricted to in-frame clones and leaves out a portion. There are about 120,000 clones in the sample; 74% occur only once, and around a tenth lies in the top ten. Sequencing was performed on PBMCs. The receptor set was obtained from a woman aged 50 to 65 in good health and CMV-seropositive.

The chain links TRBV19 to TRBJ1-2; 8 positions agree with TRBD1. CDR3 length equals 13 residues. The junction had 7 bases not matched to a gene; V was cut back by 5 bases and J by 8 bases. Germline V gene sequence: CDR1 LNHDA, CDR2 SQIVND (reference sequence). The CDR3 loop reads CASSQTGDRGYTF. The CDR3 coding sequence is TGTGCCAGTAGTCAGACAGGGGATCGCGGCTACACCTTC.

This clone was counted between two and nine times. The chain uses TRBV6-5 and TRBJ1-6; TRBD1 aligns across 10 bases. The germline CDR1 and CDR2 sequences are MNHEY and SVGAGI. V shed 7 bases and J 9 bases; nucleotides not matched to a gene: 9. This CDR3 region has 15 residues. The chain's CDR3 is CASKLTGGSISPLHF. CDR3 nucleotide sequence: TGTGCCAGCAAACTGACAGGGGGCTCAATTTCACCCCTCCACTTT.

The rearrangement links TRBV25-1 to TRBJ1-4; 7 nucleotides line up with TRBD1. This CDR3 is 15 amino acids long. Germline V gene data show CDR1 as MGHDK and CDR2 as SYGVNS. Trimming cost V 5 bases and J 6 bases; bases outside gene matches: 9. CDR3 in amino acids: CASSSNPGTDEKLFF. The DNA of the CDR3 is TGTGCCAGCAGTTCAAACCCCGGGACAGATGAAAAACTGTTTTTT.

The genes are TRBV5-1 and TRBJ1-2; the D gene is possibly TRBD1 (5 bases). Trimming removed 1 base at V and 2 bases at J, with 9 bases between. The CDR3 covers 14 residues. CDR1 and CDR2 from the germline V gene are SGHRS and YFSETQ. The DNA for the CDR3 is TGCGCCAGCAGCTTGAATGGGGGGAACTATGGCTACACCTTC. This gives the protein CASSLNGGNYGYTF.

The rearrangement uses TRBV28 and TRBJ2-7, with D unresolved. V was trimmed by 5 bases and J by 2 bases, leaving 4 bases between them. Germline-derived CDR1 and CDR2 are MDHEN and SYDVKM. This CDR3 has 11 amino acids. The CDR3 DNA follows: TGTGCCAGCAGTACTACCTACGAGCAGTACTTC. Protein product: CASSTTYEQYF.

This clone was seen only a few times. The chain is built from TRBV7-2 and TRBJ1-3, with D perhaps TRBD1 (5 bases). Germline V gives CDR1 SGHTA, CDR2 FQGNSA. With 0 bases removed from V and 8 bases from J, the gap between germline ends came to 14 bases. This CDR3 region has 15 residues. CDR3 amino acids: CASSLAAGPSDTIYF. The CDR3 DNA reads as TGTGCCAGCAGCTTAGCGGCAGGGCCGAGCGACACCATATATTTT.

J is TRBJ2-5 and V is TRBV7-8, with a weak D call TRBD1 (5 bases). The V end lost 2 bases, the J end lost 3 bases, and 7 bases lay between the germline ends. CDR1 and CDR2 (germline): SGHVS, FQNEAQ. CDR3 length: 13 amino acids. The CDR3 loop reads CASSLQGKETQYF. DNA for the CDR3: TGTGCCAGCAGCTTACAGGGTAAAGAGACCCAGTACTTC.

The chain combines TRBV4-3 with TRBJ2-3, with 7 bases fitting TRBD1. Germline assignment: CDR1 LGHNA and CDR2 YSLEER. V shed 1 base, J shed 2 bases, and the junction held 9 bases outside the gene matches. The CDR3 is made up of 17 amino acids. The CDR3 protein is CASSQGTGAASTDTQYF. CDR3 sequence (DNA): TGCGCCAGCAGCCAAGGAACAGGGGCCGCATCCACAGATACGCAGTATTTT.

The CDR3 protein is CASSPASGYTGELFF. As DNA, the CDR3 is TGTGCCAGCAGTCCTGCTAGCGGGTACACCGGGGAGCTGTTTTTT. V and J are TRBV6-4 and TRBJ2-2; 8 bases agree with TRBD2. CDR3 length: 15 residues. V gave up 5 bases and J gave up 3 bases; unmatched junction bases: 5. CDR1 and CDR2 (germline): MRHNA, SNTAGT.

The chain recombines TRBV7-6 with TRBJ1-2, with 7 positions matching TRBD1. The V segment lost 2 bases and the J segment 6 bases; nucleotides outside the gene matches: 6. Germline V gene data show CDR1 as SGHVS and CDR2 as FNYEAQ. The CDR3 runs to 14 residues. CDR3 loop: CASSLSGGVDGYTF. The CDR3 nucleotides read TGTGCCAGCAGCTTATCAGGGGGAGTCGATGGCTACACCTTC.

CDR3 DNA: TGCAGCGCTCCCCGAGGAGGAGAGACCCAGTACTTC. Its protein product is CSAPRGGETQYF. This chain connects TRBV29-1 to TRBJ2-5; D possibly corresponds to TRBD2 (5 bases). The CDR3 sequence is 12 residues long. Between the trimmed V and J ends, which lost 7 bases and 4 bases, there was a span of 13 bases. CDR1 SQVTM and CDR2 ANQGSEA come from the germline V gene.

This chain links TRBV4-1 with TRBJ2-3, with D hard to call. The CDR3 extends over 16 amino acids. Germline loops: CDR1 MGHRA, CDR2 YSYEKL. The V end was cut by 0 bases, the J end by 7 bases, with 17 bases between. The CDR3: CASSQDQVLVGNTQYF. For the CDR3, the DNA is TGCGCCAGCAGCCAAGATCAGGTCCTGGTTGGCAATACGCAGTATTTT.

This clone has more than one count but fewer than ten. The gene calls are TRBV6-1 and TRBJ2-5, with D maybe TRBD1 (6 bases). The CDR3 has 15 amino acids. V dropped 3 bases and J dropped 5 bases, with 16 bases sitting between them. Per germline, CDR1 MNHNS and CDR2 SASEGT. CDR3 region: CASSDGDIREETQYF. The CDR3 nucleotides read TGTGCCAGCAGTGATGGGGACATTCGTGAGGAGACCCAGTACTTC.

The chain links TRBV6-6 to TRBJ2-1; D is possibly TRBD2 (5 bases). The CDR3 is 15 amino acids. CDR1 MNHNY and CDR2 SVGAGI come from the germline V gene (reference sequence). The ends were cut back, 1 base at V and 4 bases at J, with 11 bases in the middle. The CDR3: CASSYLGTGYNEQFF. The DNA of the CDR3 is TGTGCCAGCAGTTACTTAGGTACGGGGTACAATGAGCAGTTCTTC.

The V call is TRBV5-1, the J call TRBJ1-4, with 7 bases lining up with TRBD1. The V segment lost 7 bases and the J segment 3 bases; nucleotides outside the gene matches: 6. The CDR3 totals 14 residues. Germline V gives CDR1 SGHRS, CDR2 YFSETQ. The CDR3 DNA reads as TGCGCCAGCCGTCTACAGGGGTCTAATGAAAAACTGTTTTTT. Translated, it gives CASRLQGSNEKLFF.

This clone was picked up one time. The genes are TRBV12-5 and TRBJ2-1; tentatively, D is TRBD1 (5 bases). Germline-derived CDR1 and CDR2 are LGHNT and FRNRAP. The CDR3 spans 13 residues. Trimming removed 1 base at V and 7 bases at J, with 8 bases between. CDR3 sequence: CASGLGPGNEQFF. DNA for the CDR3: TGTGCTAGTGGTTTGGGCCCAGGGAATGAGCAGTTCTTC.

V and J are TRBV12-5 and TRBJ1-1; perhaps TRBD1 as D (5 bases). The V end lost 2 bases, the J end lost 1 base, and 14 bases lay between the germline ends. The CDR3 runs 16 residues. CDR1 is LGHNT, CDR2 FRNRAP, per germline. The CDR3 DNA reads TGTGCTAGTGGTTTGTTTTTCCGGCAGGGGAACACTGAAGCTTTCTTT. This gives the protein CASGLFFRQGNTEAFF.

The chain couples TRBV2 to TRBJ2-5, with a tentative D call TRBD1 (6 bases). CDR1 is SNHLY and CDR2 is FYNNEI in the germline V gene. The V and J ends lost 1 base and 4 bases respectively, with 10 bases between them. This CDR3 spans 14 amino acids. This CDR3 is CASSEDRQAETQYF. In nucleotides, the CDR3 is TGTGCCAGCAGTGAAGACCGACAGGCAGAGACCCAGTACTTC.

The V gene is TRBV6-6, the J gene TRBJ2-5; TRBD2 matches at 11 bases. The DNA end is a closer match to TRBJ2-7, so the J assignment may be wrong. The CDR3 covers 15 residues. The germline CDR1 and CDR2 sequences are MNHNY and SVGAGI (reference sequence). CDR3 nucleotides: TGTGCCAGCAGTTACCTTAGCGGGGGGGCCTACGAGCAGTACTTC. It codes for CASSYLSGGAYEQYF.

This chain uses TRBV5-4 with TRBJ2-7, with TRBD2 matching over 12 bases. This CDR3 spans 14 amino acids. Germline CDR1 is SGHNT and CDR2 is YYREEE (reference sequence). V was pared by 4 bases and J by 5 bases, with 4 bases of the junction left unmatched. CDR3 sequence: CASSPSGGAHEQYF. CDR3 nucleotide sequence: TGTGCCAGCAGCCCTAGCGGGGGGGCCCACGAGCAGTACTTC.

This clone was recorded a few times. This sequence joins TRBV18 and TRBJ2-1, with TRBD1 matching over 9 bases. Per germline, CDR1 KGHSH and CDR2 LQKENI. The CDR3 consists of 16 residues. Trimming removed 3 bases from V and 9 bases from J; junction bases left unmatched: 12. The CDR3 nucleotides read TGTGCCAGCTCACCCAGCCTGGGACAGGGTCTCTCTGAGCAGTTCTTC. Protein: CASSPSLGQGLSEQFF.

V gene TRBV4-3 combines with J gene TRBJ1-1, with D uncertain. This CDR3 spans 17 amino acids. V was shortened by 1 base and J by 0 bases, with 15 bases between the two germline ends. CDR1 and CDR2 from the germline V gene are LGHNA and YSLEER. CDR3 nucleotide sequence: TGCGCCAGCAGCCAAGGACATAGCGGACTGGTGAACACTGAAGCTTTCTTT. This translates into CASSQGHSGLVNTEAFF.

This sequence joins TRBV4-3 and TRBJ1-2; D possibly corresponds to TRBD1 (5 bases). The CDR3 length is 15 residues. Germline V gene lookup returns CDR1 LGHNA and CDR2 YSLEER. The V gene lost 0 bases and the J gene lost 2 bases, with 10 bases spanning the gap. The CDR3 DNA sequence: TGCGCCAGCAGCCAAGATCTGGACAACAACTATGGCTACACCTTC. Residues: CASSQDLDNNYGYTF.

The chain carries TRBV6-1 and TRBJ1-4; TRBD1 is a possible D gene (5 bases). The CDR3 extends over 15 amino acids. With 7 bases removed from V and 4 bases from J, the gap between germline ends came to 16 bases. The germline V gene encodes CDR1 MNHNS and CDR2 SASEGT. The chain's CDR3 is CASIPLVGGNEKLFF. The CDR3 DNA reads as TGTGCCAGCATACCCTTGGTGGGGGGTAATGAAAAACTGTTTTTT.

The rearrangement uses TRBV19 and TRBJ1-2; D gene ambiguous. Germline lookup yields CDR1 LNHDA and CDR2 SQIVND (reference sequence). V was trimmed by 0 bases and J by 3 bases, leaving 14 bases between them. The CDR3 is 16 amino acids. In DNA, the CDR3 is TGTGCCAGTAGTATAGATTTGAACGCCTACTACTATGGCTACACCTTC. Its protein product is CASSIDLNAYYYGYTF. Using reference TRBV19 and TRBJ1-2 for the parts outside the CDR3, the full variable domain is DGGITQSPKYLFRKEGQNVTLSCEQNLNHDAMYWYRQDPGQGLRLIYYSQIVNDFQKGDIAEGYSVSREKKESFPLTVTSAQKNPTAFYLCASSIDLNAYYYGYTFGSGTRLTVV.

On this clone: At one end the junction does not follow the germline gene, possibly because of a read error. In DNA, the CDR3 is TGTGCCAGCAGCCCCCTAGGCTCCGTGTTGGATTTT. It is translated as CASSPLGSVLDF. The chain uses TRBV7-8 and TRBJ1-5; D unresolved. The CDR3 totals 12 residues. Germline V gene lookup returns CDR1 SGHVS and CDR2 FQNEAQ.

The chain employs TRBV25-1 and TRBJ1-2; possibly TRBD1 for D (6 bases). CDR1 MGHDK and CDR2 SYGVNS come from the germline V gene. The germline V and J ends were trimmed by 0 bases and 7 bases, with 12 bases remaining between them. The CDR3 length is 14 residues. This CDR3 is CASSEYLGGGGYTF. In DNA form, the CDR3 reads TGTGCCAGCAGTGAATATTTAGGGGGGGGTGGCTACACCTTC.